Described below is a single T cell receptor (beta chain) sequence and its context. The entry originates in a study of T cell changes during pregnancy in multiple sclerosis. Assay used: immunoSEQ multiplex PCR; TCRdb lists only in-frame clones, some missing. Here the sample spans 85,000 to 130,000 clones, around 93% being singletons. This clonotype was sampled from a female donor with multiple sclerosis, enrolled in a pregnancy study. This material consisted of peripheral blood, taken after pregnancy.

CDR3 sequence: CASSPRLAGGPGELFF. The CDR3, as DNA: TGTGCCAGCAGCCCGCGACTAGCGGGAGGGCCCGGGGAGCTGTTTTTT. The gene calls are TRBV7-3 and TRBJ2-2, with TRBD2 matching over 14 bases. The CDR3 extends over 16 amino acids. From germline, CDR1 is SGHTA and CDR2 FQGTGA. Trimming at V came to 5 bases and at J to 6 bases, leaving 5 bases not matched to a gene.